This paragraph reports one T cell receptor beta chain. Antigen unknown. The source of the sample is a study of T cells expressing NK-cell markers. Across the whole study: Out of eight donors sequenced, seven tested HCMV-seropositive and the remaining one seronegative.

The study, taken as a whole, reports: Of CD8+ T cells, 1.0-7.0% belonged to dominant NKG2C+ clonotypes in five to seven donors.

CDR1 DFQATT and CDR2 SNEGSKA come from the germline V gene (reference sequence). The CDR3 totals 14 residues. TCRdb derives one entry per CDR3 protein from the 5' RACE reads, leaving out DNA. The table for this sample gives some 440,000 distinct CDR3 sequences. The sample taken for sequencing was blood T cells: a sorted CD56 or NKG2C T cell subset, CD4+ or CD8+ T cells, or bulk PBMC T cells (not recorded which). The chain joins TRBV20-1 to TRBJ2-5; TCRdb's D gene call, TRBD2, goes unchecked for lack of DNA. The TCR sequence derives from a woman aged 50 to 60 in good health. The CDR3 here is CSALNTSGTETQYF.